The 29 T cell receptor beta chains listed next were all sequenced from one sample in a study of cytomegalovirus exposure and HLA in healthy donors (TCRdb year 2017). Library creation used the immunoSEQ multiplex PCR assay. For the multiplex PCR, a mixture combining 60 forward primers for TCR Vbeta segments and 13 reverse primers for TCR Jbeta segments was used. TCRdb retrieved this table from immuneACCESS and kept in-frame rearrangements only. Not all clones are present; in checked studies, unresolved V genes account for under half, and no reason is known for the remainder. The sample records some 120,000 clones, approximately 17% of which are singletons. About 3% of the sample lies in the top ten. The sequenced sample was PBMCs. The receptor source for this set is a female donor in good health and CMV-seropositive.

V is TRBV7-9 and J is TRBJ2-7; TRBD1 might be the D (6 bases). Germline V gene data show CDR1 as SEHNR and CDR2 as FQNEAQ (reference sequence). V lost 6 bases, J lost 2 bases, and 20 bases lay in between. This CDR3 comprises 16 residues. DNA of the CDR3: TGTGCCAGCAGTTATAATGCCGGTACAGGGCCCTACGAGCAGTACTTC. Its translation is CASSYNAGTGPYEQYF.

This clone was found a few times. The J gene is TRBJ2-5, the V gene TRBV2; no definite D call. The CDR3 extends over 12 amino acids. Germline V gene lookup returns CDR1 SNHLY and CDR2 FYNNEI. The V end lost 3 bases, the J end lost 5 bases, and 7 bases lay between the germline ends. CDR3 sequence: CASSDLRETQYF. In nucleotides, the CDR3 is TGTGCCAGCAGTGACTTGAGGGAGACCCAGTACTTC.

The chain employs TRBV7-9 and TRBJ2-3; D is unresolved. This CDR3 spans 15 amino acids. Trimming pared 6 bases from V and 1 base from J, leaving 14 bases between. Germline V gene lookup returns CDR1 SEHNR and CDR2 FQNEAQ (reference sequence). The CDR3 loop is CASSRGFPGTDTQYF. The CDR3 nucleotides are TGTGCCAGCAGTCGCGGATTTCCTGGCACAGATACGCAGTATTTT.

This chain links TRBV30 with TRBJ1-3; possible D gene TRBD1, 5 bases. Germline assignment: CDR1 GTSNPN and CDR2 SVGIG (reference sequence). The CDR3 spans 15 residues. V was shortened by 5 bases and J by 0 bases, with 14 bases between the two germline ends. The CDR3 loop reads CAWQGLGFSGNTIYF. CDR3 coding DNA: TGTGCCTGGCAGGGTTTGGGATTCTCTGGAAACACCATATATTTT. Looking up the rest from reference TRBV30 and TRBJ1-3 gives the full variable domain: SQTIHQWPATLVQPVGSPLSLECTVEGTSNPNLYWYRQAAGRGLQLLFYSVGIGQISSEVPQNLSASRPQDRQFILSSKKLLLSDSGFYLCAWQGLGFSGNTIYFGEGSWLTVV.

This chain joins TRBV27 and TRBJ1-1; no firm D call. The CDR3 loop spans 14 amino acids. V was trimmed by 2 bases and J by 4 bases, leaving 11 bases between them. Germline V gene lookup returns CDR1 MNHEY and CDR2 SMNVEV (reference sequence). CDR3 loop: CASSLVGSTTEAFF. CDR3 nucleotide sequence: TGTGCCAGCAGTTTAGTCGGTTCCACCACTGAAGCTTTCTTT.

This clone came up a few times. The gene calls are TRBV27 and TRBJ1-2; the match to TRBD1 covers 7 bases. CDR3 size: 13 residues. The ends lost 2 bases at V and 4 bases at J; junction bases unmatched: 1. Germline V lookup: CDR1 MNHEY, CDR2 SMNVEV (reference sequence). The CDR3 loop is CASSLNRGYGYTF. The CDR3 DNA reads as TGTGCCAGCAGTTTAAACAGGGGCTATGGCTACACCTTC.

Only a few counts were recorded for this clone. The CDR3 DNA sequence: TGTGCCAGCAGCTTGGGTATGGGGACAGCTAACTATGGCTACACCTTC. Translating gives CASSLGMGTANYGYTF. J is TRBJ1-2 and V is TRBV5-4; 7 nucleotides match TRBD1. The CDR3 has 16 residues. V dropped 0 bases and J dropped 0; count of bases not matched to a gene: 5. Germline CDR1 is SGHNT and CDR2 is YYREEE (reference sequence).

In regard to this clone: The sample contains more than one DNA sequence encoding this CDR3. The V call is TRBV27, the J call TRBJ2-3; no reliable D call. The germline V gene has CDR1 MNHEY and CDR2 SMNVEV (reference sequence). The germline V and J ends were trimmed by 3 bases and 6 bases, with 7 bases remaining between them. The CDR3 has 12 residues. CDR3 DNA: TGTGCCAGCAGTTTCCCCGGGGATACGCAGTATTTT. Encoded protein: CASSFPGDTQYF.

This chain uses TRBV19 with TRBJ2-1, with D tentatively TRBD1 or TRBD2 (9 bases each). V lost 8 bases to trimming and J lost 7 bases, with 33 bases between them. The germline V gene encodes CDR1 LNHDA and CDR2 SQIVND (reference sequence). CDR3 length: 19 amino acids. CDR3 sequence (DNA): TGTGCCAGTCGAACCCGGAACAGGGGGCCAGCGGGAGGTCGGAATGAGCAGTTCTTC. Residues: CASRTRNRGPAGGRNEQFF.

The gene calls are TRBV5-1 and TRBJ1-2; 7 bases map to TRBD1. The CDR3 loop spans 14 amino acids. The junction had 2 bases not matched to a gene; V was cut back by 0 bases and J by 3 bases. Germline V lookup: CDR1 SGHRS, CDR2 YFSETQ. The CDR3 here is CASSLDRGHYGYTF. The CDR3 DNA reads TGCGCCAGCAGCTTGGACAGGGGCCACTATGGCTACACCTTC.

This clone was observed a few times. The chain has TRBV6-5 and TRBJ2-7; a weak D match, TRBD1 (6 bases). Germline V CDR1 and CDR2: MNHEY, SVGAGI. Trimming pared 10 bases from V and 0 bases from J, leaving 16 bases between. The CDR3 runs 14 residues. In nucleotides, the CDR3 is TGTGCCACCGCTGATACAGGGAACTCCTACGAGCAGTACTTC. Its translation is CATADTGNSYEQYF.

In this sample, this clone turned up a few times. The chain links TRBV9 to TRBJ1-1; perhaps TRBD1 as D (6 bases). From germline, CDR1 is SGDLS and CDR2 YYNGEE. Trimming shortened V by 3 bases and J by 3 bases, and 9 bases separated the two germline ends. This CDR3 region has 13 residues. As DNA, the CDR3 is TGTGCCAGCAGCGCGGACAGTTACACTGAAGCTTTCTTT. Its translation: CASSADSYTEAFF.

This chain connects TRBV6-5 to TRBJ2-7; the match to TRBD2 covers 8 bases. CDR1 is MNHEY and CDR2 is SVGAGI in the germline V gene. The J segment lost 0 bases and the V segment lost 0 bases, leaving 4 bases of the junction unmatched. The CDR3 length is 16 residues. CDR3 loop: CASSYSSGEFSYEQYF. CDR3 DNA sequence: TGTGCCAGCAGTTACTCTAGCGGGGAATTCTCCTACGAGCAGTACTTC.

This clone was detected a few times. The rearrangement links TRBV4-2 to TRBJ2-2; the match to TRBD1 covers 9 bases. J gave up 1 base and V 4 bases, and 13 bases lay outside the gene matches. Germline assignment: CDR1 LGHNA and CDR2 YNFKEQ. CDR3 length equals 19 residues. The CDR3 coding sequence is TGTGCCAGCAGCCCCTCCCAACAGGGGGCCGACGAGAACACCGGGGAGCTGTTTTTT. Translated: CASSPSQQGADENTGELFF.

This clone was picked up a small number of times. The chain carries TRBV5-1 and TRBJ2-5; D possibly corresponds to TRBD1 (6 bases). In germline, CDR1 is SGHRS, CDR2 YFSETQ. Deletions cut 2 bases from V and 5 bases from J, with 13 bases between. The CDR3 runs 14 residues. This CDR3 reads CASSFQGFGETQYF. CDR3 sequence (DNA): TGCGCCAGCAGCTTTCAGGGGTTCGGGGAGACCCAGTACTTC.

The V gene is TRBV7-2, the J gene TRBJ2-7; 10 bases are a match to TRBD2. The CDR3 has 15 residues. J was trimmed by 3 bases and V by 2 bases; bases with no gene match: 4. Germline values: CDR1 SGHTA, CDR2 FQGNSA. CDR3 sequence reads: CASSLSGGADYEQYF. In DNA, the CDR3 is TGTGCCAGCAGCTTAAGCGGGGGGGCTGACTACGAGCAGTACTTC.

The chain links TRBV4-1 to TRBJ1-2; a possible D gene is TRBD1 (6 bases). Trimming took 0 bases from V and 4 from J, leaving 9 bases between them. Looked up from germline, CDR1 is MGHRA and CDR2 is YSYEKL. The length of the CDR3 is 14 residues. CDR3 sequence reads: CASSQETGLYGYTF. CDR3 nucleotides: TGCGCCAGCAGCCAAGAGACAGGTCTCTATGGCTACACCTTC.

This clone was counted a single time. The chain combines TRBV2 with TRBJ2-3; unclear D gene. From germline, CDR1 is SNHLY and CDR2 FYNNEI. V lost 3 bases and J lost 2, with 3 bases in between. The CDR3 has 12 residues. The CDR3 sequence is CASSDNTDTQYF. The CDR3 DNA is TGTGCCAGCAGTGACAACACAGATACGCAGTATTTT.

The V gene is TRBV19, the J gene TRBJ2-3; 11 bases are a match to TRBD1. Unmatched junction bases numbered 7, after V lost 4 bases and J lost 7 bases. From germline, CDR1 is LNHDA and CDR2 SQIVND (reference sequence). The CDR3 has 15 amino acids. CDR3 DNA sequence: TGTGCCAGTAGTACCCAGGGACAGGGGGTAAATACGCAGTATTTT. Protein product: CASSTQGQGVNTQYF.

The chain's CDR3 is CASSLRTGDTGELFF. DNA for the CDR3: TGTGCCAGCAGCTTAAGGACAGGGGACACCGGGGAGCTGTTTTTT. The gene calls are TRBV5-4 and TRBJ2-2, with 9 bases fitting TRBD1. Germline V gene data show CDR1 as SGHNT and CDR2 as YYREEE (reference sequence). This CDR3 has 15 residues. The V segment lost 2 bases and the J segment 3 bases; nucleotides outside the gene matches: 2.

This clone was observed a handful of times. The rearrangement joins TRBV28 to TRBJ2-7; D gene unclear. Germline CDR1 is MDHEN and CDR2 is SYDVKM. The V and J ends lost 6 bases and 6 bases respectively, with 12 bases between them. CDR3 length: 12 residues. The CDR3, as DNA: TGTGCCAGCAGCCCGGTTAAAGCCGAGCAGTACTTC. Its protein is CASSPVKAEQYF.

This clone has only a few counts. The genes are TRBV6-5 and TRBJ2-7; 7 bases match TRBD2. With V trimmed by 0 bases and J by 2 bases, 7 bases remained unmatched. CDR3 size: 16 residues. Per the germline V gene, CDR1 is MNHEY and CDR2 is SVGAGI. CDR3 bases: TGTGCCAGCAGTTACTCATTGAGCGGGGTAGCCTACGAGCAGTACTTC. Its protein product is CASSYSLSGVAYEQYF.

This chain connects TRBV9 to TRBJ2-3; D gene ambiguous. Germline V gives CDR1 SGDLS, CDR2 YYNGEE. The CDR3 spans 15 residues. Trimming cost V 3 bases and J 2 bases, with 13 bases left between them. CDR3 region: CASSASPQPTDTQYF. The CDR3 DNA sequence: TGTGCCAGCAGCGCCAGCCCACAGCCCACAGATACGCAGTATTTT.

This chain joins TRBV18 and TRBJ1-2; no clear D gene. Germline V gene sequence: CDR1 KGHSH, CDR2 LQKENI. Trimming took 3 bases from V and 2 from J, leaving 7 bases between them. The CDR3 extends over 13 amino acids. The DNA of the CDR3 is TGTGCCAGCTCACCCGACGGGAACTATGGCTACACCTTC. It codes for CASSPDGNYGYTF.

The gene calls are TRBV9 and TRBJ2-1; TRBD2 might be the D (7 bases). V was shortened by 1 base and J by 4 bases, with 18 bases between the two germline ends. This CDR3 is 17 amino acids long. CDR1 and CDR2 from the germline V gene are SGDLS and YYNGEE. The CDR3 DNA follows: TGTGCCAGCAGCGTAACTGGGGGGGCGGGCGCATACAATGAGCAGTTCTTC. This translates into CASSVTGGAGAYNEQFF.

The chain couples TRBV4-1 to TRBJ2-5; 9 positions agree with TRBD1. J gave up 1 base and V 3 bases, and 9 bases lay outside the gene matches. The germline V gene has CDR1 MGHRA and CDR2 YSYEKL. The CDR3 length is 17 residues. CDR3 DNA sequence: TGCGCCAGCAGCCAGATACCGGGACAGGGATTCCAAGAGACCCAGTACTTC. It codes for CASSQIPGQGFQETQYF.

The chain carries TRBV9 and TRBJ1-3; no clear D. This CDR3 has 15 residues. The germline CDR1 and CDR2 sequences are SGDLS and YYNGEE. Between the trimmed V and J ends, which lost 0 bases and 0 bases, there was a span of 7 bases. In nucleotides, the CDR3 is TGTGCCAGCAGCGTAGGCGCAACCTCTGGAAACACCATATATTTT. This codes for CASSVGATSGNTIYF.

CDR3 amino acids: CASSTGGHGYTF. DNA for the CDR3: TGTGCCAGCAGTACAGGGGGGCATGGCTACACCTTC. The gene calls are TRBV27 and TRBJ1-2; 8 bases align to TRBD1. The CDR3 totals 12 residues. CDR1 is MNHEY, CDR2 SMNVEV, per germline (reference sequence). V lost 5 bases, J lost 6 bases, and 2 bases stayed unmatched.

V gene TRBV2 combines with J gene TRBJ2-7; 8 positions agree with TRBD1. Germline values: CDR1 SNHLY, CDR2 FYNNEI. This CDR3 spans 15 amino acids. Losses at the gene ends were 7 bases for V and 0 bases for J; bases not matched to a gene: 8. CDR3 in amino acids: CASTQGTGYSYEQYF. The CDR3 DNA follows: TGTGCCAGCACCCAAGGGACAGGATACTCCTACGAGCAGTACTTC.